This record looks at one TCR beta chain sequence and its context. Its matching antigen is unknown. Produced via immunoSEQ multiplex PCR; TCRdb's table is partial and in-frame only. The table lists approximately 50,000 clones, 65% to 85% of them singletons, with around 0.7% in the top ten. The data were obtained in a study of OX40 agonist ivuxolimab in advanced cancers. Overall study findings and caveats: The mean number of expanded clones was higher in CD8+ T cells than in CD4+. Normalized T-cell clonal expansion was also low in a subset of nonresponders. Relatively little clonal expansion, among the lowest observed, appeared in partial responders at 0.1-3.0 mg/kg.

V was clipped by 4 bases and J by 5 bases; unmatched bases: 5. The CDR3 runs to 16 residues. Germline-derived CDR1 and CDR2 are SGHTA and FQGTGA. The source material was CD4+ or CD8+ T cells sorted from blood, sampled in a trial of the OX40 agonist ivuxolimab. This sequence was found in an adult with an advanced solid tumor such as melanoma, head and neck, liver or kidney cancer. The chain uses TRBV7-3 and TRBJ2-5; 15 bases fit TRBD2. CDR3 sequence: CASSWGLAGGRETQYF. The CDR3 DNA reads as TGTGCCAGCAGCTGGGGACTAGCGGGGGGCCGGGAGACCCAGTACTTC.